This TCR beta chain was sequenced in a study of blood T cell repertoires in COVID-19. Study-level information: The United States, Italy and Spain were the sources of the acute and convalescent COVID-19 samples. The cDNA or gDNA used as material had been derived from T cells, B-cell-depleted T cells, or PBMCs.

Per the original methods: It was from reference gene primer amplification that nucleated cell counts were estimated. Produced via immunoSEQ multiplex PCR; TCRdb's table is partial and in-frame only. The V and J calls and clone size were taken over from that table, and D and trimming were inferred from the DNA. The sample shows about 69,000 clones, approximately 85% of them seen only once. Trimming cost V 4 bases and J 6 bases; bases outside gene matches: 8. Germline V lookup: CDR1 SGHNT, CDR2 YYREEE (reference sequence). The CDR3 runs 17 residues. The rearrangement joins TRBV5-4 to TRBJ2-1; 15 bases match TRBD2. Specimen: peripheral blood. The receptor's source is a man older than 75 with acute or convalescent COVID-19. The CDR3 protein is CASSARTSGRAINEQFF. CDR3 sequence (DNA): TGTGCCAGCAGCGCCCGGACTAGCGGGAGGGCCATCAATGAGCAGTTCTTC.